A selection of T cell receptor beta chains follows, all from one sample in a study of shared clonotypes between healthy human individuals. The table came from immunoSEQ multiplex PCR; TCRdb's copy has only in-frame clones and leaves some out. The table records fewer than 600,000 clones, 60% to 85% of them present only once. The sequencing input was PBMCs. These receptors were obtained from a woman aged 40 to 50 in good health. Some clones in this sample may be carry-over from other donors' samples. The CDR3 runs from the conserved cysteine through the conserved F or W. The D gene is left open where the match is weak. The size entry is marked missing in some rows and otherwise reads once, few, many or a size class.

J: TRBJ1-2
size: NA
length: 14
V: TRBV5-1
D: NA
CDR3: CASSLVVGDYGYTF
DNA: TGCGCCAGCAGCTTGGTTGTTGGGGACTATGGCTACACCTTC

J: TRBJ2-7
size: NA
length: 12
V: TRBV6-1
D: NA
CDR3: CATRIGHYEQYF
DNA: TGTGCCACTAGAATCGGGCACTACGAGCAGTACTTC

J: TRBJ2-5
size: NA
length: 14
V: TRBV2
D: TRBD1
CDR3: CASSEDRAAETQYF
DNA: TGTGCCAGCAGTGAGGACAGGGCAGCAGAGACCCAGTACTTC

J: TRBJ1-2
size: NA
length: 15
V: TRBV5-6
D: TRBD1
CDR3: CASRLTGGRSYGYTF
DNA: TGTGCCAGCAGACTAACAGGGGGCCGGAGTTATGGCTACACCTTC

J: TRBJ1-2
size: NA
length: 13
V: TRBV2
D: NA
CDR3: CASSEERNPGYTF
DNA: TGTGCCAGCAGTGAAGAGCGGAACCCTGGCTACACCTTC

J: TRBJ2-5
size: few
length: 13
V: TRBV7-3
D: NA
CDR3: CASSLVTGAAQYF
DNA: TGTGCCAGCAGCTTAGTGACGGGGGCGGCCCAGTACTTC

J: TRBJ2-3
size: NA
length: 14
V: TRBV25-1
D: NA
CDR3: CASSEYLGYRTQYF
DNA: TGTGCCAGCAGTGAATATTTGGGTTATCGTACGCAGTATTTT

J: TRBJ1-4
size: NA
length: 14
V: TRBV19
D: NA
CDR3: CASRAAAGALELFF
DNA: TGTGCCAGTAGAGCGGCGGCAGGGGCGTTGGAACTGTTTTTT

J: TRBJ2-7
size: NA
length: 13
V: TRBV13
D: NA
CDR3: CASSFDNLNEQYF
DNA: TGTGCCAGCAGCTTCGACAACCTTAACGAGCAGTACTTC

J: TRBJ2-2
size: NA
length: 15
V: TRBV5-4
D: NA
CDR3: CASSLSTGNTGELFF
DNA: TGTGCCAGCAGCTTGTCAACAGGGAACACCGGGGAGCTGTTTTTT

J: TRBJ2-5
size: NA
length: 15
V: TRBV23-1
D: TRBD2
CDR3: CASSPGLAGEETQYF
DNA: TGCGCCAGCAGTCCGGGACTAGCGGGAGAAGAGACCCAGTACTTC

J: TRBJ1-5
size: few
length: 15
V: TRBV7-9
D: TRBD1
CDR3: CASSPGTGDDQPQHF
DNA: TGTGCCAGCAGCCCTGGGACAGGGGATGATCAGCCCCAGCATTTT

J: TRBJ1-3
size: NA
length: 17
V: TRBV18
D: NA
CDR3: CASSPRPGTPSGNTIYF
DNA: TGTGCCAGCTCACCACGCCCGGGGACACCCTCTGGAAACACCATATATTTT

J: TRBJ2-1
size: NA
length: 16
V: TRBV5-6
D: TRBD2
CDR3: CASSSQRGSSYNEQFF
DNA: TGTGCCAGCAGCTCCCAGCGGGGGAGCTCCTACAATGAGCAGTTCTTC

J: TRBJ2-1
size: NA
length: 17
V: TRBV9
D: TRBD2
CDR3: CASSVAQLAGGYNEQFF
DNA: TGTGCCAGCAGCGTAGCGCAACTAGCGGGAGGCTACAATGAGCAGTTCTTC